These 32 T cell receptor beta chains originate from one sample sequenced in a study of graft-versus-host responses after intestinal transplantation. TCRdb's table, derived via immunoSEQ multiplex PCR, lists solely in-frame clones and lacks some. This table has some 15,000 clones, about 68% appearing once. Processing released intraepithelial and lamina propria lymphocytes from the graft tissue. The material was ileum tissue, obtained just over 650 days after intestinal transplantation. The source of these receptors is a human patient who received an intestinal transplant, so some T cells may come from the graft donor.

V and J are TRBV27 and TRBJ2-7; TRBD1 agrees at 10 bases. The trim removed 5 bases at V and 5 bases at J, leaving 6 bases unmatched. This CDR3 region has 14 residues. Germline CDR1 reads MNHEY; CDR2 reads SMNVEV (reference sequence). CDR3 protein: CASSLRDRGHEQYF. Written as DNA, the CDR3 is TGTGCCAGCAGTCTCCGGGACAGGGGCCACGAGCAGTACTTC.

The CDR3 coding sequence is TGTGCCAGCAGCCCCTTCGGCACTAGCGGGGAGTTCGAGCAGTACTTC. Its translation: CASSPFGTSGEFEQYF. The chain combines TRBV28 with TRBJ2-7, with 10 bases matching TRBD2. J was trimmed by 6 bases and V by 6 bases; bases with no gene match: 14. The V gene's germline CDR1 is MDHEN and CDR2 SYDVKM. CDR3 length: 16 amino acids.

This clone occurred a few times. This chain joins TRBV6-5 and TRBJ2-3; TRBD2 agrees at 9 bases. V lost 0 bases to trimming and J lost 6 bases; unmatched junction nucleotides: 7. This CDR3 is 16 amino acids long. In germline, CDR1 is MNHEY, CDR2 SVGAGI. The CDR3 DNA sequence: TGTGCCAGCAGTTACTCTGGCGGGGGGGCCGGTGATACGCAGTATTTT. Residues: CASSYSGGGAGDTQYF.

The V call is TRBV5-6, the J call TRBJ2-1; 8 bases are shared with TRBD2. CDR3 length equals 13 residues. Germline loops: CDR1 SGHDT, CDR2 YYEEEE. The J segment lost 9 bases and the V segment lost 0 bases, leaving 2 bases of the junction unmatched. This chain's CDR3 is CASSLGSGGEQFF. DNA of the CDR3: TGTGCCAGCAGCTTGGGCAGCGGGGGTGAGCAGTTCTTC.

As to this clone: Other DNA sequences in the same sample also yield this CDR3. The chain employs TRBV19 and TRBJ1-2, with 8 positions matching TRBD1. V lost 9 bases and J lost 4; bases outside the gene matches: 4. The germline CDR1 and CDR2 sequences are LNHDA and SQIVND (reference sequence). This CDR3 comprises 12 residues. This CDR3 reads CASKDRAYGYTF. Written as DNA, the CDR3 is TGTGCCAGCAAGGACAGGGCCTATGGCTACACCTTC. Variable domain in full (rest from reference TRBV19 and TRBJ1-2): DGGITQSPKYLFRKEGQNVTLSCEQNLNHDAMYWYRQDPGQGLRLIYYSQIVNDFQKGDIAEGYSVSREKKESFPLTVTSAQKNPTAFYLCASKDRAYGYTFGSGTRLTVV.

This sequence joins TRBV12-5 and TRBJ2-7; the match to TRBD1 covers 7 bases. The germline V gene has CDR1 LGHNT and CDR2 FRNRAP. This CDR3 contains 16 residues. J was trimmed by 5 bases and V by 0 bases; bases with no gene match: 10. The CDR3 is CASGLVLRTGVDEQYF. The CDR3 nucleotides read TGTGCTAGTGGTTTGGTCCTTCGGACAGGCGTCGACGAGCAGTACTTC.

CDR3 DNA: TGTGCCAGCAGCTTAGGTTGGGGCAGCGATCTAACCCAGTACTTC. Translating gives CASSLGWGSDLTQYF. The rearrangement joins TRBV7-9 to TRBJ2-5; D might be TRBD1 (5 bases). With 1 base removed from V and 8 bases from J, the gap between germline ends came to 17 bases. CDR1 is SEHNR and CDR2 is FQNEAQ in the germline V gene (reference sequence). The CDR3 loop spans 15 amino acids.

As to this clone: The limits of the CDR3 on the DNA are not certain, so only TCRdb's listed CDR3 is given. This chain links TRBV6-1 with TRBJ2-7; TRBD1 was called by the table and not checked on the DNA. From germline, CDR1 is MNHNS and CDR2 SASEGT. The CDR3 numbers 14 amino acids, ends counted. CDR3 in amino acids: CASSTSGQSYEQYF.

V and J are TRBV30 and TRBJ1-2; D is unresolved. The V end lost 2 bases, the J end lost 3 bases, and 16 bases lay between the germline ends. From germline, CDR1 is GTSNPN and CDR2 SVGIG (reference sequence). This CDR3 contains 15 residues. The DNA for the CDR3 is TGTGCCTGGAGTTACGCGGTGCTGGAGGACTATGGCTACACCTTC. Protein sequence: CAWSYAVLEDYGYTF.

This rearrangement joins TRBV10-3 to TRBJ1-5, with TRBD1 as a possible D gene (5 bases). The V gene's germline CDR1 is ENHRY and CDR2 SYGVKD. Trimming took 0 bases from V and 7 from J, leaving 7 bases between them. This CDR3 is 13 amino acids long. CDR3 residues: CAISESGEQPQHF. As DNA, the CDR3 is TGTGCCATCAGTGAGTCAGGGGAACAGCCCCAGCATTTT.

The chain is built from TRBV5-8 and TRBJ2-1; TRBD2 is a possible D gene (5 bases). Trimming pared 0 bases from V and 8 bases from J, leaving 6 bases between. CDR1 and CDR2 from the germline V gene are SGHTS and YDEGEE. CDR3 size: 12 residues. DNA for the CDR3: TGTGCCAGCAGCTTGGTGAGGGATGAGCAGTTCTTC. Amino acids: CASSLVRDEQFF.

This chain joins TRBV4-3 and TRBJ2-1; the match to TRBD2 covers 12 bases. Per germline, CDR1 LGHNA and CDR2 YSLEER. V trimming: 3 bases; J trimming: 10 bases; junction bases outside the gene matches: 10. The CDR3 consists of 16 residues. CDR3 coding DNA: TGCGCCAGCAGCCAGGTGGGGCTAGCGGGGGGGCGAGAGCAGTTCTTC. Residues: CASSQVGLAGGREQFF.

The chain employs TRBV19 and TRBJ2-2, with D maybe TRBD2 (6 bases). The CDR3 loop spans 12 amino acids. The V end was cut by 10 bases, the J end by 7 bases, with 13 bases between. Per the germline V gene, CDR1 is LNHDA and CDR2 is SQIVND (reference sequence). CDR3 amino acids: CATTRGFGELFF. In DNA, the CDR3 is TGTGCCACCACACGGGGGTTCGGGGAGCTGTTTTTT.

The chain links TRBV4-3 to TRBJ2-7; 10 nucleotides match TRBD2. The V gene's germline CDR1 is LGHNA and CDR2 YSLEER. The V gene end was trimmed by 3 bases and the J gene end by 3 bases; junction bases not matched to a gene: 11. The CDR3 totals 17 residues. The CDR3 is CASSHLAGGPNLYEQYF. The CDR3, as DNA: TGCGCCAGCAGCCATTTAGCGGGGGGCCCGAATCTCTACGAGCAGTACTTC.

The J gene is TRBJ2-7, the V gene TRBV6-1; 10 nucleotides align to TRBD1. The trim removed 4 bases at V and 4 bases at J, leaving 7 bases unmatched. Germline V CDR1 and CDR2: MNHNS, SASEGT. The CDR3 covers 15 residues. The CDR3 bases are TGTGCCAGCAGTGCCGGACAGGGGGATGGATACGAGCAGTACTTC. It encodes CASSAGQGDGYEQYF.

The V call is TRBV19, the J call TRBJ2-7, with D possibly TRBD1 on 7 matching bases. Germline assignment: CDR1 LNHDA and CDR2 SQIVND (reference sequence). The CDR3 runs 14 residues. Trimming removed 2 bases at V and 5 bases at J, with 13 bases between. The CDR3 DNA sequence: TGTGCCAGTAGTATAATGGCAGGGGGGAACGAGCAGTACTTC. Translating gives CASSIMAGGNEQYF.

This chain uses TRBV29-1 with TRBJ2-3, with D perhaps TRBD2 (7 bases). Trimming shortened V by 7 bases and J by 9 bases, and 20 bases separated the two germline ends. Germline-derived CDR1 and CDR2 are SQVTM and ANQGSEA. The CDR3 extends over 13 amino acids. This CDR3 reads CSAEGGGRGTQYF. The CDR3 DNA follows: TGCAGCGCCGAGGGCGGGGGCCGAGGGACGCAGTATTTT.

This chain links TRBV4-3 with TRBJ2-7; 8 nucleotides match TRBD1. J lost 7 bases, V lost 1 base, and 3 bases had no gene match. This CDR3 is 13 amino acids long. Germline values: CDR1 LGHNA, CDR2 YSLEER. The CDR3 DNA reads TGCGCCAGCAGCCAAGGTCGGGACAGGGAGCAGTACTTC. Protein: CASSQGRDREQYF.

V is TRBV4-1 and J is TRBJ2-5; 9 bases match TRBD1. CDR3 length: 15 amino acids. CDR1 and CDR2 (germline): MGHRA, YSYEKL. The V and J ends lost 3 bases and 3 bases, in that order; junction bases with no gene match: 5. The DNA for the CDR3 is TGCGCCAGCAGCCACCCCGGGACAGGGAAAGAGACCCAGTACTTC. Residues: CASSHPGTGKETQYF.

The CDR3 DNA is TGTGCCAGCAGCCCCGGACTAGCGGGGGACTACAATGAGCAGTTCTTC. This encodes CASSPGLAGDYNEQFF. The V call is TRBV6-4, the J call TRBJ2-1; 13 nucleotides line up with TRBD2. The V and J ends lost 6 bases and 3 bases, in that order; junction bases with no gene match: 5. Germline CDR1 MRHNA, CDR2 SNTAGT. The CDR3 has 16 residues.

The chain uses TRBV2 and TRBJ1-5; D is possibly TRBD1 (5 bases). The CDR3 spans 15 residues. Germline V gene sequence: CDR1 SNHLY, CDR2 FYNNEI. V gave up 4 bases and J gave up 1 base, with 11 bases separating them. CDR3 in DNA: TGTGCCAGCAGTGTCCTCAGGGCCAGCAATCAGCCCCAGCATTTT. It specifies CASSVLRASNQPQHF.

This chain connects TRBV29-1 to TRBJ2-7; D might be TRBD1 (6 bases). Germline V gene data show CDR1 as SQVTM and CDR2 as ANQGSEA. CDR3 length: 12 amino acids. Trimming removed 6 bases at V and 2 bases at J, with 11 bases between. The CDR3 region is CSVRQATYEQYF. CDR3 coding DNA: TGCAGCGTCAGACAGGCCACCTACGAGCAGTACTTC.

V and J are TRBV10-1 and TRBJ2-2; 8 bases agree with TRBD2. V dropped 4 bases and J dropped 1; count of bases not matched to a gene: 2. The germline V gene encodes CDR1 WNHNN and CDR2 SYGVQD (reference sequence). The CDR3 is 15 amino acids. The CDR3 region is CASSASGGNTGELFF. The DNA for the CDR3 is TGCGCCAGCAGTGCCAGCGGGGGGAACACCGGGGAGCTGTTTTTT.

Only a few counts were recorded for this clone. The chain has TRBV4-3 and TRBJ1-3; TRBD1 aligns across 10 bases. Germline values: CDR1 LGHNA, CDR2 YSLEER. The CDR3 consists of 16 residues. V trimming: 0 bases; J trimming: 4 bases; junction bases outside the gene matches: 3. This chain's CDR3 is CASSQDPGQGGNTIYF. Written as DNA, the CDR3 is TGCGCCAGCAGCCAAGATCCGGGACAGGGGGGAAACACCATATATTTT.

A note on this clone: This same CDR3 is encoded by further DNA sequences in the sample. The genes are TRBV4-3 and TRBJ2-2; TRBD2 is a possible D gene (5 bases). This CDR3 has 12 amino acids. Trimming shortened V by 4 bases and J by 6 bases, and 6 bases separated the two germline ends. Looked up from germline, CDR1 is LGHNA and CDR2 is YSLEER. CDR3 loop: CASSPSSGELFF. Here the CDR3 DNA reads TGCGCCAGCAGCCCTAGCTCCGGGGAGCTGTTTTTT.

This chain links TRBV6-4 with TRBJ1-6, with TRBD1 as a possible D gene (6 bases). V lost 3 bases and J 6 bases, leaving 6 bases between the germline ends. This CDR3 region has 13 residues. Germline CDR1 is MRHNA and CDR2 is SNTAGT. The CDR3 spells CASSEGANSPLHF. CDR3 DNA sequence: TGTGCCAGCAGTGAGGGGGCTAATTCACCCCTCCACTTT.

There are a few counts of this clone. This chain connects TRBV10-1 to TRBJ2-1; the match to TRBD2 covers 12 bases. Losses at the gene ends were 4 bases for V and 8 bases for J; bases not matched to a gene: 6. The germline V gene encodes CDR1 WNHNN and CDR2 SYGVQD (reference sequence). The CDR3 is 15 amino acids. The CDR3 bases are TGCGCCAGCAGTGGGTCGTCTAGCGGGGGGGATGAGCAGTTCTTC. It yields the protein CASSGSSSGGDEQFF.

This chain joins TRBV7-9 and TRBJ2-1, with TRBD2 matching over 10 bases. In germline, CDR1 is SEHNR, CDR2 FQNEAQ (reference sequence). The CDR3 covers 15 residues. V gave up 5 bases and J gave up 6 bases; unmatched junction bases: 7. The CDR3 nucleotides read TGTGCCAGCAGCCCCCCTAGCGGGGGAGGCAATGAGCAGTTCTTC. This codes for CASSPPSGGGNEQFF.

In its sample, this clone was seen once. The CDR3 sequence: CASSKGTRERDRTLRGYGYTF. Here the CDR3 DNA reads TGTGCCAGCAGCAAAGGAACGAGGGAAAGGGACAGAACCCTCAGAGGCTATGGCTACACCTTC. The V gene is TRBV21-1, the J gene TRBJ1-2; the table's TRBD1 call for D was not verified on the DNA. TRBV21-1 is a documented pseudogene. The CDR3 has 21 residues.

A few counts support this clone. This sequence joins TRBV5-6 and TRBJ2-7; 7 bases match TRBD2. This CDR3 comprises 12 residues. Unmatched junction bases numbered 6, after V lost 2 bases and J lost 10 bases. CDR1 SGHDT and CDR2 YYEEEE come from the germline V gene. The CDR3 region is CASSLERDRQYF. The CDR3 DNA sequence: TGTGCCAGCAGCTTAGAGCGGGACCGTCAGTACTTC. Variable domain in full (rest from reference TRBV5-6 and TRBJ2-7): DAGVTQSPTHLIKTRGQQVTLRCSPKSGHDTVSWYQQALGQGPQFIFQYYEEEERQRGNFPDRFSGHQFPNYSSELNVNALLLGDSALYLCASSLERDRQYFGPGTRLTVT.

The gene calls are TRBV5-6 and TRBJ2-1; 9 bases align to TRBD2. The CDR3 spans 14 residues. V gave up 4 bases and J gave up 2 bases; unmatched junction bases: 1. From germline, CDR1 is SGHDT and CDR2 YYEEEE. CDR3 nucleotide sequence: TGTGCCAGCAGCGCGGGGGGGCCCTACAATGAGCAGTTCTTC. Its protein product is CASSAGGPYNEQFF.

In nucleotides, the CDR3 is TGTGCCAGCAGCTTAGGGGGGGGACAGGCCTTTTTCGAGCAGTACTTC. Its protein product is CASSLGGGQAFFEQYF. The chain is built from TRBV11-2 and TRBJ2-7; a weak D match, TRBD1 (8 bases). CDR1 is SGHAT, CDR2 FQNNGV, per germline. Trimming removed 1 base from V and 6 bases from J, with 19 bases in between. The CDR3 totals 16 residues.